This TCR beta chain comes out of a study of T cell responses to AZD1222 COVID-19 vaccine. The CDR3 has 15 amino acids. V lost 1 base, J lost 0 bases, and 10 bases lay in between. CDR1 is SGHAT, CDR2 FQNNGV, per germline. Sequencing was performed with immunoSEQ multiplex PCR; in TCRdb, only in-frame clones are kept and a portion is missing. The sample lists fewer than 120,000 clones, about 88% occurring once. Notes on the study in general: Possibly, clonal diversity was underestimated; donors were largely white British and included more females. Only after the peak T cell response were repertoires sampled. Regions 160-218 and 743-854 dominated among vaccine-associated CD4 TCRs spanning spike.

With respect to this clone: Its antigen remains unknown.

The genes are TRBV11-2 and TRBJ2-7; tentatively, D is TRBD2 (5 bases). The receptor was isolated from an adult in good health. This sample comprised peripheral blood, obtained on day 0 of AZD1222 vaccination. This CDR3 reads CASSLVLGASYEQYF. CDR3 DNA sequence: TGTGCCAGCAGCTTAGTACTAGGAGCCTCCTACGAGCAGTACTTC.